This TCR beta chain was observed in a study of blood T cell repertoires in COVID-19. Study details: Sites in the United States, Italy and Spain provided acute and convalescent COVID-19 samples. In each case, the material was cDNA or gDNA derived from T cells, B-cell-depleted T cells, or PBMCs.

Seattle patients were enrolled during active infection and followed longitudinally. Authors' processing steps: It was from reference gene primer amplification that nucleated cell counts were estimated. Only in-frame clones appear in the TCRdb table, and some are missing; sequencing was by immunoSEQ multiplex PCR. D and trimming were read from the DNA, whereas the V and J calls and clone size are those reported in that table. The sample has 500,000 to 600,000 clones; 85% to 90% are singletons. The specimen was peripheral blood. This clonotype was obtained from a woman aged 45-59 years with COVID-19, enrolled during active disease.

The CDR3 DNA reads TGTGCCAGCAGCCTCTCTAGCAATCAGCCCCAGCATTTT. This translates into CASSLSSNQPQHF. This chain connects TRBV6-5 to TRBJ1-5; D call uncertain. Germline V lookup: CDR1 MNHEY, CDR2 SVGAGI. This CDR3 has 13 residues. Trimming took 6 bases from V and 0 from J, leaving 6 bases between them.